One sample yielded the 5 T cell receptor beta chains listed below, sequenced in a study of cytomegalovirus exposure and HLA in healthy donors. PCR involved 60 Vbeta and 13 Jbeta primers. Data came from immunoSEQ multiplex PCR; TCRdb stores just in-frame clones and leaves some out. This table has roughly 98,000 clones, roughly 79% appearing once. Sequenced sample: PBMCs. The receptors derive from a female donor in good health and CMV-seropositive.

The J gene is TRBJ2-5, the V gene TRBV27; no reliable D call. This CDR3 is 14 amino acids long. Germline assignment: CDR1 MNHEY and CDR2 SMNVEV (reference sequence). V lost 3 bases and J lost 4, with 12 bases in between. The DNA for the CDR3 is TGTGCCAGCAGTTTCCTGGGCCGCAGAGAGACCCAGTACTTC. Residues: CASSFLGRRETQYF.

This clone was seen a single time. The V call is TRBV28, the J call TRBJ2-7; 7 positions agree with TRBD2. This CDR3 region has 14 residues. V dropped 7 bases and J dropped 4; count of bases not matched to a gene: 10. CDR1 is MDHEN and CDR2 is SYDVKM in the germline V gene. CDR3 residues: CASTYGGSSYEQYF. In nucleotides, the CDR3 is TGTGCCAGCACCTATGGCGGGAGTAGTTACGAGCAGTACTTC.

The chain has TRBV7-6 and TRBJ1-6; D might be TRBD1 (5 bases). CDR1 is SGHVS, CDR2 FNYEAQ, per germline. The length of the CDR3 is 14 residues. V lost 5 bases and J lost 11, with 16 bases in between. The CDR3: CASSRSGGGTPLHF. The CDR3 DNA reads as TGTGCCAGCAGCCGATCCGGTGGGGGGACACCCCTCCACTTT. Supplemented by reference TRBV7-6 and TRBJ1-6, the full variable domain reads GAGVSQSPRYKVTKRGQDVALRCDPISGHVSLYWYRQALGQGPEFLTYFNYEAQQDKSGLPNDRFSAERPEGSISTLTIQRTEQRDSAMYRCASSRSGGGTPLHFGNGTRLTVT.

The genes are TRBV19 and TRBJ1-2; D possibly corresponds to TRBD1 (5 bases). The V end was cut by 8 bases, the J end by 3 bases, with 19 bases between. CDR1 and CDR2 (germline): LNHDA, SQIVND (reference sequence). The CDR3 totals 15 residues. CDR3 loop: CASSPGLGGHYGYTF. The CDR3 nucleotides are TGTGCCAGTTCGCCGGGACTAGGAGGTCACTATGGCTACACCTTC.

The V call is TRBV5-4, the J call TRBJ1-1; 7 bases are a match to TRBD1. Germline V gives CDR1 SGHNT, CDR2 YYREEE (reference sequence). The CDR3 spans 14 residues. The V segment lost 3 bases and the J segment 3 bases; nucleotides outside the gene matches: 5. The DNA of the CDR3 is TGTGCCAGCAGCTCGGGACAGCCCTACACTGAAGCTTTCTTT. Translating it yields CASSSGQPYTEAFF. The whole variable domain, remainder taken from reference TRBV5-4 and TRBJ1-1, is ETGVTQSPTHLIKTRGQQVTLRCSSQSGHNTVSWYQQALGQGPQFIFQYYREEENGRGNFPPRFSGLQFPNYSSELNVNALELDDSALYLCASSSGQPYTEAFFGQGTRLTVV.